The 11 T cell receptor beta chains listed next were all sequenced from one sample in a study of control samples from healthy donors and cancer patients. Assay: immunoSEQ multiplex PCR; the TCRdb copy retains only in-frame clones and omits some. The sample holds fewer than 60,000 clones, roughly 86% seen once. The specimen sequenced was PBMCs. These receptor sequences come from a woman aged 60-75 years with lung cancer.

The CDR3 spells CASRQGAGEQYF. The CDR3 DNA follows: TGTGCCAGCAGACAGGGGGCAGGGGAGCAGTACTTC. The V and J genes are TRBV28 and TRBJ2-7, with 9 nucleotides matching TRBD1. V gave up 6 bases and J gave up 7 bases; unmatched junction bases: 4. CDR3 length equals 12 residues. Germline V gives CDR1 MDHEN, CDR2 SYDVKM. Supplemented by reference TRBV28 and TRBJ2-7, the full variable domain reads DVKVTQSSRYLVKRTGEKVFLECVQDMDHENMFWYRQDPGLGLRLIYFSYDVKMKEKGDIPEGYSVSREKKERFSLILESASTNQTSMYLCASRQGAGEQYFGPGTRLTVT.

The gene calls are TRBV11-2 and TRBJ2-1; tentative D call: TRBD1 (6 bases). Looked up from germline, CDR1 is SGHAT and CDR2 is FQNNGV. Deletions cut 5 bases from V and 5 bases from J, with 13 bases between. This CDR3 region has 14 residues. Written as DNA, the CDR3 is TGTGCCAGCAGCCCAACAGGGTTCGACAATGAGCAGTTCTTC. Its translation is CASSPTGFDNEQFF.

Of note for this clone: Other DNA sequences within the sample encode an identical CDR3. The chain couples TRBV2 to TRBJ1-2; tentatively, D is TRBD1 (5 bases). Germline CDR1 is SNHLY and CDR2 is FYNNEI. The V end lost 4 bases, the J end lost 8 bases, and 11 bases lay between the germline ends. The CDR3 length is 12 residues. The DNA of the CDR3 is TGTGCCAGCAGTGGGAGGGGTCGGGGCTACACCTTC. Translation gives CASSGRGRGYTF.

This chain uses TRBV5-1 with TRBJ2-2; D gene uncertain. There are 14 residues in the CDR3. Trimming removed 2 bases from V and 1 base from J, with 6 bases in between. Germline V gene data show CDR1 as SGHRS and CDR2 as YFSETQ. The CDR3 is CASSFTVNTGELFF. CDR3 DNA: TGCGCCAGCAGCTTTACGGTGAACACCGGGGAGCTGTTTTTT.

This clone was observed once. This sequence joins TRBV3-1 (or the pseudogene TRBV3-2) and TRBJ2-1, with 8 bases aligning to TRBD2. In germline, CDR1 is LGHDT, CDR2 YNNKEL (reference sequence). The CDR3 runs 16 residues. V shed 1 base, J shed 6 bases, and the junction held 8 bases outside the gene matches. In DNA, the CDR3 is TGTGCCAGCAGCCAAGGACGGGGACTAGGGGGCAATGAGCAGTTCTTC. It yields the protein CASSQGRGLGGNEQFF.

The rearrangement links TRBV5-1 to TRBJ1-4, with D tentatively TRBD1 (6 bases). The CDR3 is 14 residues long. Trimming pared 0 bases from V and 10 bases from J, leaving 13 bases between. From germline, CDR1 is SGHRS and CDR2 YFSETQ. The CDR3 DNA sequence: TGCGCCAGCAGCTTGGGACCGGGACACGGAAAACTGTTTTTT. Translating gives CASSLGPGHGKLFF. Using reference TRBV5-1 and TRBJ1-4 for the parts outside the CDR3, the full variable domain is KAGVTQTPRYLIKTRGQQVTLSCSPISGHRSVSWYQQTPGQGLQFLFEYFSETQRNKGNFPGRFSGRQFSNSRSEMNVSTLELGDSALYLCASSLGPGHGKLFFGSGTQLSVL.

The gene calls are TRBV7-9 and TRBJ1-1; 7 nucleotides align to TRBD1. Losses at the gene ends were 3 bases for V and 4 bases for J; bases not matched to a gene: 5. The CDR3 is 14 amino acids. From germline, CDR1 is SEHNR and CDR2 FQNEAQ (reference sequence). CDR3 nucleotide sequence: TGTGCCAGCAGCTTTCGACAGGGTGGCACTGAAGCTTTCTTT. Translating it yields CASSFRQGGTEAFF.

The J gene is TRBJ1-1, the V gene TRBV29-1; D remains unclear. Germline V lookup: CDR1 SQVTM, CDR2 ANQGSEA. The CDR3 length is 12 residues. Trimming shortened V by 5 bases and J by 4 bases, and 11 bases separated the two germline ends. The CDR3 here is CSVPGESTEAFF. The CDR3, as DNA: TGCAGCGTTCCGGGCGAAAGCACTGAAGCTTTCTTT.

The V gene is TRBV2, the J gene TRBJ2-2; 7 bases line up with TRBD2. Germline trimming cut 6 bases from V and 2 bases from J; bases unmatched to any gene: 6. There are 15 residues in the CDR3. CDR1 and CDR2 from the germline V gene are SNHLY and FYNNEI. The CDR3 sequence is CASRGAGSNTGELFF. Written as DNA, the CDR3 is TGTGCCAGCAGAGGAGCGGGGTCTAACACCGGGGAGCTGTTTTTT. Complete variable domain (other parts from reference TRBV2 and TRBJ2-2): EPEVTQTPSHQVTQMGQEVILRCVPISNHLYFYWYRQILGQKVEFLVSFYNNEISEKSEIFDDQFSVERPDGSNFTLKIRSTKLEDSAMYFCASRGAGSNTGELFFGEGSRLTVL.

The gene calls are TRBV9 and TRBJ2-3; possibly TRBD2 for D (6 bases). The CDR3 contains 16 residues. Germline assignment: CDR1 SGDLS and CDR2 YYNGEE. The V and J ends lost 3 bases and 4 bases respectively, with 18 bases between them. The CDR3 nucleotides read TGTGCCAGCAGCGCAATCGGCGGGGTAGCGTCAGATACGCAGTATTTT. Translation gives CASSAIGGVASDTQYF. The whole variable domain, filled in from reference TRBV9 and TRBJ2-3, reads DSGVTQTPKHLITATGQRVTLRCSPRSGDLSVYWYQQSLDQGLQFLIQYYNGEERAKGNILERFSAQQFPDLHSELNLSSLELGDSALYFCASSAIGGVASDTQYFGPGTRLTVL.

This clone was counted a single time. V usage is TRBV7-9 and J usage is TRBJ1-1; 9 nucleotides match TRBD1. This CDR3 is built from 17 residues. The V segment lost 4 bases and the J segment 4 bases; nucleotides outside the gene matches: 13. Germline V gene data show CDR1 as SEHNR and CDR2 as FQNEAQ (reference sequence). CDR3 DNA: TGTGCCAGCAGCTCGCCCCCGGGGGACAGGGCGGGCACTGAAGCTTTCTTT. Residues: CASSSPPGDRAGTEAFF.